The text below deals with one T cell receptor (beta chain). The data originate from a study of CD8+ T cells in alopecia areata. As to treatment: oral pan-JAK inhibitor, 5-10 mg twice daily. Following RNA extraction, reverse transcription yielded cDNA that acted as the sequencing template. Data came from immunoSEQ multiplex PCR; TCRdb stores just in-frame clones and leaves some out. This table holds around 300,000 clones, around 64% found once. Here the sequenced sample was CD4+ T cells sorted from blood, taken between weeks 51 and 52, from a patient treated with tofacitinib. The sequence was collected from a human donor with alopecia areata.

The CDR3 reads CASSEAGTSVETQYF. In nucleotides, the CDR3 is TGTGCCAGCAGTGAAGCCGGGACTAGCGTAGAGACCCAGTACTTC. The chain is built from TRBV2 and TRBJ2-5; 10 nucleotides align to TRBD2. The CDR3 totals 15 residues. With V trimmed by 0 bases and J by 4 bases, 2 bases remained unmatched. Germline V gives CDR1 SNHLY, CDR2 FYNNEI.